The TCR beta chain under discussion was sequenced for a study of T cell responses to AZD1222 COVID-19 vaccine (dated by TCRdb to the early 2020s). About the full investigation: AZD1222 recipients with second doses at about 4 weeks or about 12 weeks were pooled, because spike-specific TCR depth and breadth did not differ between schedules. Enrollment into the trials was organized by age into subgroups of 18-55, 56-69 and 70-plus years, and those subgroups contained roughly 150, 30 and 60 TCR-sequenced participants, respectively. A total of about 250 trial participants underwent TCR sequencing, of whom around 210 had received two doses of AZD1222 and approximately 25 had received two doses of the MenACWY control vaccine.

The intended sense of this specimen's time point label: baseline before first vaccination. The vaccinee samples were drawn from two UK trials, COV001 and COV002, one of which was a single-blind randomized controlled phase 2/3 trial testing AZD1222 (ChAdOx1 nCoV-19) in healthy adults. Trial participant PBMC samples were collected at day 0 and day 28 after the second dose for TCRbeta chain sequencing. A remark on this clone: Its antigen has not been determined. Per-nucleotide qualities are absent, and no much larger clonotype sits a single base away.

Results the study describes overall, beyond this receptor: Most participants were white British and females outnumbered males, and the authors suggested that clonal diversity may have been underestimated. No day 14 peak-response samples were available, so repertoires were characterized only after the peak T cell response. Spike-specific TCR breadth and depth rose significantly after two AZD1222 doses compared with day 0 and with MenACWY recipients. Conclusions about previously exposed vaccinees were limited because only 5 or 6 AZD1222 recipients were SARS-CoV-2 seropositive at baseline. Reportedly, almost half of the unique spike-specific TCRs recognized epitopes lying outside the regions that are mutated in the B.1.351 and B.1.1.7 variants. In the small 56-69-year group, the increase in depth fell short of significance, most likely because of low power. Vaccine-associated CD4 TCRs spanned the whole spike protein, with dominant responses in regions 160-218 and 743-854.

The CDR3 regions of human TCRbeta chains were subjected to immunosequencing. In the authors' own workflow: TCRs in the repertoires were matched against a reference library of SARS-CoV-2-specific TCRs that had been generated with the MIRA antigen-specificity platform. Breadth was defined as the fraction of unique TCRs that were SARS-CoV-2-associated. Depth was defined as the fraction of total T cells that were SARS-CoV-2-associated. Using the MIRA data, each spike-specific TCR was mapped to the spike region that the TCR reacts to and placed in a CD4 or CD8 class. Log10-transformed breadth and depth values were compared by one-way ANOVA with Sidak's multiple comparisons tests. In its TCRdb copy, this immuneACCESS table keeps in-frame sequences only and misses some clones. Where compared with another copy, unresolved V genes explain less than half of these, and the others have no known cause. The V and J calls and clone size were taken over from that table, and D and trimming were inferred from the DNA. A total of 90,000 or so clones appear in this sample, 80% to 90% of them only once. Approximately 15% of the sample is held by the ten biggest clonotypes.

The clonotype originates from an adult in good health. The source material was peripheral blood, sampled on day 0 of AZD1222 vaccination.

The sequence in DNA is TGTGCCAGCAGCTTTCTGGCGGGAGGCCCCTACGAGCAGTACTTC. Its amino acids are CASSFLAGGPYEQYF. The receptor chain draws on TRBV5-4 and TRBJ2-7, and 8 bases in between align with TRBD2. V is cut back by 2 bases and J by 2 bases, with 6 bases in the junction unmatched. CDR1 and CDR2, looked up from the germline V gene (reference sequence), are SGHNT and YYREEE. The CDR3 measures 15 amino acids from cysteine to phenylalanine. The read is trimmed to its CDR3 DNA, 45 bases read in frame from base 1.